This T cell receptor beta chain was identified in a study of blood T cell repertoires in COVID-19. The overall study: There were acute and convalescent COVID-19 samples, and they came from the United States, Italy and Spain.

Note on this clone: One end of the junction is discordant with germline, which a read error may explain.

Living in 24 US areas, the participants were between 18 and 89 years of age. Germline V gives CDR1 GTSNPN, CDR2 SVGIG (reference sequence). This CDR3 is 14 amino acids long. Profiled with immunoSEQ multiplex PCR; TCRdb holds only in-frame clones, not every one. The table records fewer than 350,000 clones, approximately 90% of them present only once. The J gene is TRBJ2-1, the V gene TRBV30, with TRBD2 matching over 16 bases. Sequenced material: PBMCs or T cells enriched from blood (not recorded which). This receptor was taken from a woman aged 40-49 years with acute COVID-19. CDR3 sequence: CAWRRGLAGGSPVF. The CDR3 nucleotides read TGTGCCTGGAGGCGGGGACTAGCGGGGGGGTCCCCGGTCTTC. The complete variable domain, with remaining parts taken from reference TRBV30 and TRBJ2-1, reads SQTIHQWPATLVQPVGSPLSLECTVEGTSNPNLYWYRQAAGRGLQLLFYSVGIGQISSEVPQNLSASRPQDRQFILSSKKLLLSDSGFYLCAWRRGLAGGSPVFGPGTRLTVL.